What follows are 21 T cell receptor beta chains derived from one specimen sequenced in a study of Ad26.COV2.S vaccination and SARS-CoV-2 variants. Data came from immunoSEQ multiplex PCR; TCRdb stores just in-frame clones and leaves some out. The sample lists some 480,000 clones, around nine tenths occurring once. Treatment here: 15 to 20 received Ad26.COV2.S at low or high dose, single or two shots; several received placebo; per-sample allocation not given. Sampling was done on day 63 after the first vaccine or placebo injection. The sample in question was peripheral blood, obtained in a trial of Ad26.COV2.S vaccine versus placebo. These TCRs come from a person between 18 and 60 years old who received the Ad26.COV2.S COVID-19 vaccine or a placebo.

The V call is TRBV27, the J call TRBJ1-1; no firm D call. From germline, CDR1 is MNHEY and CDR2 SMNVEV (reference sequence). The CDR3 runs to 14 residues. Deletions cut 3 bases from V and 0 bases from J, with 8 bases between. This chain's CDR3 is CASSLGSMNTEAFF. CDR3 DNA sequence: TGTGCCAGCAGTTTGGGGAGCATGAACACTGAAGCTTTCTTT.

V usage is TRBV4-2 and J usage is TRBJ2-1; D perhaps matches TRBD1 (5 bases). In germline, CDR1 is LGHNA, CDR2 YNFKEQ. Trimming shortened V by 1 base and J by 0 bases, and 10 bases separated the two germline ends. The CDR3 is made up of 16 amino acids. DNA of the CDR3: TGTGCCAGCAGCCAAGGGGGCGCCAACTCCTACAATGAGCAGTTCTTC. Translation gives CASSQGGANSYNEQFF.

Here the CDR3 DNA reads TGTGCCAGCAGTCCACCCAGGGAAGGTTGGGAGAGTGGGAATGAGCAGTTCTTC. Translating it yields CASSPPREGWESGNEQFF. This chain connects TRBV6-6 to TRBJ2-1; D possibly uses TRBD1 or TRBD2 (5 bases each). The CDR3 consists of 18 residues. The V end lost 5 bases, the J end lost 7 bases, and 27 bases lay between the germline ends. Germline CDR1 and CDR2: MNHNY and SVGAGI (reference sequence).

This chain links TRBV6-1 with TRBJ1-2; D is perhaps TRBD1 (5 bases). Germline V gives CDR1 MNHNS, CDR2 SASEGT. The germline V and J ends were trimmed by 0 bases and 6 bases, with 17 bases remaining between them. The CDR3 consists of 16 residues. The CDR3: CASSEALRSPGNGYTF. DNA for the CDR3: TGTGCCAGCAGTGAAGCGCTGCGATCACCAGGGAATGGCTACACCTTC.

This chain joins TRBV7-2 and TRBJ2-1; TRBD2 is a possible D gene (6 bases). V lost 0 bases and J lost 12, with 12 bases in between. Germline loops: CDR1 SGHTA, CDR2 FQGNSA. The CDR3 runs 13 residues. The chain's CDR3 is CASSLAFRERQFF. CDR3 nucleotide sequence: TGTGCCAGCAGCTTAGCATTCCGGGAGAGGCAGTTCTTC.

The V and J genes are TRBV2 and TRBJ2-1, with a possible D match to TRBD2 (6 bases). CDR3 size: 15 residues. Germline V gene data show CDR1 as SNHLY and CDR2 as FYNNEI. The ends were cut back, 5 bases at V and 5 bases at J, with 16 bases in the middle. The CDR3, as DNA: TGTGCCAGCAGTAGGGACTGGAGCCTCGACAATGAGCAGTTCTTC. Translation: CASSRDWSLDNEQFF.

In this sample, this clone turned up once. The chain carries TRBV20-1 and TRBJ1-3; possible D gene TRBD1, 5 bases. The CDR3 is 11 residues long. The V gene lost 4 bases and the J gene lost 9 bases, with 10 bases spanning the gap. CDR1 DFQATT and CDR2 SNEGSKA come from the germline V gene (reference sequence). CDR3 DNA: TGCAGTGCTACCACAGGAGGCACCATATATTTT. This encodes CSATTGGTIYF.

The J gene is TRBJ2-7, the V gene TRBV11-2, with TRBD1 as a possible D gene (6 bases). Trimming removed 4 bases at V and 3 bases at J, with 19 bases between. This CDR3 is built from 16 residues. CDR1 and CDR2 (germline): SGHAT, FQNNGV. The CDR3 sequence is CASSSQGSWADYEQYF. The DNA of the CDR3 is TGTGCCAGCAGCTCCCAGGGGTCTTGGGCAGACTACGAGCAGTACTTC. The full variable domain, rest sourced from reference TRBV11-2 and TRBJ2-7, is EAGVAQSPRYKIIEKRQSVAFWCNPISGHATLYWYQQILGQGPKLLIQFQNNGVVDDSQLPKDRFSAERLKGVDSTLKIQPAKLEDSAVYLCASSSQGSWADYEQYFGPGTRLTVT.

For the CDR3, the DNA is TGTGCCAGCAGCTTCCGGACTAGCGGGACGATCCCCTACAATGAGCAGTTCTTC. This translates into CASSFRTSGTIPYNEQFF. This rearrangement joins TRBV5-6 to TRBJ2-1; TRBD2 aligns across 12 bases. Germline V gene sequence: CDR1 SGHDT, CDR2 YYEEEE. Trimming removed 2 bases from V and 2 bases from J; junction bases left unmatched: 8. The CDR3 is 18 amino acids.

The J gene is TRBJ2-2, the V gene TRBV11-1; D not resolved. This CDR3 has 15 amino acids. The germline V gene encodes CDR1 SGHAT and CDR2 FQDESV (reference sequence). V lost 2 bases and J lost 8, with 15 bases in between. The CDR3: CASSLLRTPGGELFF. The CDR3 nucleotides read TGTGCCAGCAGCTTACTTCGGACCCCAGGAGGGGAGCTGTTTTTT.

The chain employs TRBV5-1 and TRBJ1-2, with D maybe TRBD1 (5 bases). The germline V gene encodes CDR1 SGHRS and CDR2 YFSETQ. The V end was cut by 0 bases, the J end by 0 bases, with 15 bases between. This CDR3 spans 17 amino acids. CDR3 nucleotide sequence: TGCGCCAGCAGCTTGGGGACCAGACGGGGGGCTAACTATGGCTACACCTTC. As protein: CASSLGTRRGANYGYTF.

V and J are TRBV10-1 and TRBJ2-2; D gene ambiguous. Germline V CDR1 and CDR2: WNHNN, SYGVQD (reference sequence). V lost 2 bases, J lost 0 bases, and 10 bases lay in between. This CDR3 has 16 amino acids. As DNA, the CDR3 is TGCGCCAGCAGTGAGCAGACCTCGACGAACACCGGGGAGCTGTTTTTT. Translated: CASSEQTSTNTGELFF.

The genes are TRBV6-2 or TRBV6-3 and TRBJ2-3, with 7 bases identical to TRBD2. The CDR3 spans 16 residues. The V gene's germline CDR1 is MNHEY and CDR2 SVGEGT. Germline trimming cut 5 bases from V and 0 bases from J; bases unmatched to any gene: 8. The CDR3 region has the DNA TGTGCCAGCAGTGCCTCCGGGACTACTAGCACAGATACGCAGTATTTT. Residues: CASSASGTTSTDTQYF.

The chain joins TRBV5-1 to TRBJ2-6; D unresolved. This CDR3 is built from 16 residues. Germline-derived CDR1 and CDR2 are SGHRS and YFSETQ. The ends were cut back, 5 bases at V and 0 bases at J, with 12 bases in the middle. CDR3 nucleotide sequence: TGCGCCAGCAGATTTCAGGAGCCCTCTGGGGCCAACGTCCTGACTTTC. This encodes CASRFQEPSGANVLTF.

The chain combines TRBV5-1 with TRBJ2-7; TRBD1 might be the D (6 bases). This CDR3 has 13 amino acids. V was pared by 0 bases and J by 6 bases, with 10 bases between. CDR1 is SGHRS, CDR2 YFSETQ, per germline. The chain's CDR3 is CASSLGTVGEQYF. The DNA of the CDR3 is TGCGCCAGCAGCTTGGGGACAGTGGGCGAGCAGTACTTC.

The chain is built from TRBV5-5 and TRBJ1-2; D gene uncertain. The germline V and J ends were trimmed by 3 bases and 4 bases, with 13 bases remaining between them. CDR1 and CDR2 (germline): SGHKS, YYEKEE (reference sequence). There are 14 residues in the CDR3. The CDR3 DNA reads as TGTGCCAGCAGCTCGGACGGCCGTGCCTATGGCTACACCTTC. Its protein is CASSSDGRAYGYTF.

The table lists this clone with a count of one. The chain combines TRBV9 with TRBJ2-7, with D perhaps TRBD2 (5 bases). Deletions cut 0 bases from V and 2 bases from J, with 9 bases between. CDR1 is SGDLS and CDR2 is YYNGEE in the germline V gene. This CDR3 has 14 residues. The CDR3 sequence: CASSVEERTYEQYF. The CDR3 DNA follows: TGTGCCAGCAGCGTAGAGGAGCGGACCTACGAGCAGTACTTC.

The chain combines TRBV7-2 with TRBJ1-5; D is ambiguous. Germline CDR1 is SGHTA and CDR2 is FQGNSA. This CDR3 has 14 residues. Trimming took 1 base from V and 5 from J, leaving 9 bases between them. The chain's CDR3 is CASSLVAADQPQHF. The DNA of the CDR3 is TGTGCCAGCAGCTTAGTGGCCGCAGATCAGCCCCAGCATTTT.

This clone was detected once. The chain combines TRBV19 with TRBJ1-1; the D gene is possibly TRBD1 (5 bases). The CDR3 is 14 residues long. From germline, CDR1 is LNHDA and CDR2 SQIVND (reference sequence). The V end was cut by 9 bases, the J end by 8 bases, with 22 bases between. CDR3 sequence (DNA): TGTGCCAGCCGCCGGGAGGAGGGTCGGGGGGAAGCTTTCTTT. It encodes CASRREEGRGEAFF.

CDR3 sequence: CASSRVGGPNTGELFF. CDR3 coding DNA: TGTGCCAGCAGCCGCGTTGGTGGACCAAACACCGGGGAGCTGTTTTTT. The rearrangement links TRBV11-2 to TRBJ2-2; no clear D gene. V was trimmed by 5 bases and J by 2 bases, leaving 15 bases between them. This CDR3 is built from 16 residues. Germline CDR1 and CDR2: SGHAT and FQNNGV.

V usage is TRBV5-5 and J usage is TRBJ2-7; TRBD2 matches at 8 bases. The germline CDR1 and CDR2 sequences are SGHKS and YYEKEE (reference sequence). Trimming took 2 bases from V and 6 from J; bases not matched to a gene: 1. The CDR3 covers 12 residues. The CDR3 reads CASSFAGGEQYF. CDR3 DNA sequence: TGTGCCAGCAGCTTTGCGGGGGGCGAGCAGTACTTC. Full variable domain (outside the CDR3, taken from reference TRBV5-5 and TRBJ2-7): DAGVTQSPTHLIKTRGQQVTLRCSPISGHKSVSWYQQVLGQGPQFIFQYYEKEERGRGNFPDRFSARQFPNYSSELNVNALLLGDSALYLCASSFAGGEQYFGPGTRLTVT.